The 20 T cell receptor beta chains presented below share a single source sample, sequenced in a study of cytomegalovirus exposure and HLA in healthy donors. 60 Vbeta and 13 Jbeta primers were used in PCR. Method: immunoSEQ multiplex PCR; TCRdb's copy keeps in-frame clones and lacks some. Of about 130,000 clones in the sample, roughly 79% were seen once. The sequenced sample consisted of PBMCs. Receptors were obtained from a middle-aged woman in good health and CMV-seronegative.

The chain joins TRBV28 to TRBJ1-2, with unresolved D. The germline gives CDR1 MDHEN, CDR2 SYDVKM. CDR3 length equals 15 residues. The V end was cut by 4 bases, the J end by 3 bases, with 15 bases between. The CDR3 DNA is TGTGCCAGCAGTTCGGTTCACGGCGGGGACTATGGCTACACCTTC. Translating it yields CASSSVHGGDYGYTF.

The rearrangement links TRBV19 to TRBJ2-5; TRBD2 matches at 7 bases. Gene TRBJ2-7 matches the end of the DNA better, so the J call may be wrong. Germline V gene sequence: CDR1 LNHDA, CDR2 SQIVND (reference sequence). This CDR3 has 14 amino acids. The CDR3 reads CASSPSLTSSEQYF. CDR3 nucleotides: TGTGCCAGTAGTCCCTCCCTGACTAGCTCCGAGCAGTACTTC.

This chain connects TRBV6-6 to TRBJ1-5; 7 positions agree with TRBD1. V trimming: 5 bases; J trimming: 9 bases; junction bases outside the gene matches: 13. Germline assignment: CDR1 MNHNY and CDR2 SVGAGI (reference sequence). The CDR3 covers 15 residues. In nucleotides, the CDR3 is TGTGCCAGCAGTCTACTAGGGACAGCGGTTGGGCCCCAGCATTTT. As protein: CASSLLGTAVGPQHF.

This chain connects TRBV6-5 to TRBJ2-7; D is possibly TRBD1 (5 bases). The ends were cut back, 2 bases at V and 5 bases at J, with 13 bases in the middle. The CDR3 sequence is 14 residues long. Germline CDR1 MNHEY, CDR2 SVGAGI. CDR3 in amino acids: CASSYRSGLDEQYF. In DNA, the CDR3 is TGTGCCAGCAGTTACAGGTCAGGGTTAGACGAGCAGTACTTC.

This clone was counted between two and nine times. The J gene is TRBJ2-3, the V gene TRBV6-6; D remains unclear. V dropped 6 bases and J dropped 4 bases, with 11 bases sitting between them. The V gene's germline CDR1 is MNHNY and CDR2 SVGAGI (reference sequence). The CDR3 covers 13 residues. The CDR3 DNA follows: TGTGCCAGCAGGGGTGACACCCCAGATACGCAGTATTTT. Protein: CASRGDTPDTQYF.

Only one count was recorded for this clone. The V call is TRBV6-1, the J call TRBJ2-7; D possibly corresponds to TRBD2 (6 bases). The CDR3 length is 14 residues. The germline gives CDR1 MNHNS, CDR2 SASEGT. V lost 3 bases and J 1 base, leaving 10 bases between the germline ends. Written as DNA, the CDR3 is TGTGCCAGCAGTGACCCTAGCGAATCCTACGAGCAGTACTTC. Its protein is CASSDPSESYEQYF.

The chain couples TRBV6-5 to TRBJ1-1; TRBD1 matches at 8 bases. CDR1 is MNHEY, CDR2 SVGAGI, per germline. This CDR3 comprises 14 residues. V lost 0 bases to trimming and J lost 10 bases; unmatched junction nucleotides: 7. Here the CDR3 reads CASSYSRTGLIAFF. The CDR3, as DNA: TGTGCCAGCAGTTACTCCCGGACAGGGTTGATAGCTTTCTTT.

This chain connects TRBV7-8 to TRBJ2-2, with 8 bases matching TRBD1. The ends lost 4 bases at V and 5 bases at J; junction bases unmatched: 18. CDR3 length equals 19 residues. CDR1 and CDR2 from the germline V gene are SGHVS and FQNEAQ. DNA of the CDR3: TGTGCCAGCAGCTCGCTGGTGTCAGGGGGCACCCTGGGGACCGGGGAGCTGTTTTTT. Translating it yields CASSSLVSGGTLGTGELFF.

CDR3 residues: CASSALAGVNFYEQYF. The CDR3 DNA reads as TGCGCCAGCAGCGCACTAGCGGGAGTGAACTTCTACGAGCAGTACTTC. V is TRBV5-1 and J is TRBJ2-7, with 11 nucleotides matching TRBD2. Germline-derived CDR1 and CDR2 are SGHRS and YFSETQ. The J segment lost 3 bases and the V segment lost 4 bases, leaving 9 bases of the junction unmatched. This CDR3 has 16 amino acids.

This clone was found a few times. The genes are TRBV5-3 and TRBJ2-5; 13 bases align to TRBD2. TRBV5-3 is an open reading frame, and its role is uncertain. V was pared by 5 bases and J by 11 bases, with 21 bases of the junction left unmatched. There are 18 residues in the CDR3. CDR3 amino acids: CARRDRTSGSSVAREQYF. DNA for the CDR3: TGTGCCAGAAGGGACCGGACTAGCGGGAGTAGTGTTGCGAGGGAGCAGTACTTC.

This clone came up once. CDR3 protein: CASTPGGQGGYTF. Here the CDR3 DNA reads TGTGCCAGTACCCCAGGGGGTCAGGGCGGCTACACCTTC. V is TRBV19 and J is TRBJ1-2, with 7 positions matching TRBD1. The CDR3 runs 13 residues. The germline V gene has CDR1 LNHDA and CDR2 SQIVND (reference sequence). V shed 7 bases and J 8 bases; nucleotides not matched to a gene: 10.

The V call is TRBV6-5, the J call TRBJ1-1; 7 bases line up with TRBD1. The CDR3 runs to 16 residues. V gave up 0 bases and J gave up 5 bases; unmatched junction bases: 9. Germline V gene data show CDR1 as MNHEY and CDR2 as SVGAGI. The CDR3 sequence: CASSYSIGGGGTEAFF. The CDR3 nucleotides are TGTGCCAGCAGTTACTCGATAGGGGGCGGCGGGACTGAAGCTTTCTTT.

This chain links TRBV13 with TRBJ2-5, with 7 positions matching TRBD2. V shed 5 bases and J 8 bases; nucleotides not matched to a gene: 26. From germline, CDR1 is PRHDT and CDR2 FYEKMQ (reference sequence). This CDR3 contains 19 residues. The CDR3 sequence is CASSEAPASGPPKGRTQYF. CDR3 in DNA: TGTGCCAGCAGCGAAGCCCCGGCTAGCGGACCCCCCAAGGGGAGAACCCAGTACTTC. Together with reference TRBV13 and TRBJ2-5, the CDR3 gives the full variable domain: AAGVIQSPRHLIKEKRETATLKCYPIPRHDTVYWYQQGPGQDPQFLISFYEKMQSDKGSIPDRFSAQQFSDYHSELNMSSLELGDSALYFCASSEAPASGPPKGRTQYFGPGTRLLVL.

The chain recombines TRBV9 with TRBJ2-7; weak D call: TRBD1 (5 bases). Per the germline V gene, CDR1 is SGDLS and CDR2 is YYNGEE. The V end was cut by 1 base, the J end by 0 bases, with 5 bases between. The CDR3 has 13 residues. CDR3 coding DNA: TGTGCCAGCAGCGTAACAGGCTCCTACGAGCAGTACTTC. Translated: CASSVTGSYEQYF.

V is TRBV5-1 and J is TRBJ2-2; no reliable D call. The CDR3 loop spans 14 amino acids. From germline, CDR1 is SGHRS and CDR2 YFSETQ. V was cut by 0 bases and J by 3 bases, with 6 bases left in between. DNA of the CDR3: TGCGCCAGCAGCTTGGATGCGGACACCGGGGAGCTGTTTTTT. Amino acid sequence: CASSLDADTGELFF.

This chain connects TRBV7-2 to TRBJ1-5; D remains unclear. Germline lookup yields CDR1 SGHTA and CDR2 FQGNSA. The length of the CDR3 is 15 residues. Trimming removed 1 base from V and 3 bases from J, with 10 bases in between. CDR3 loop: CASSLDRHPNQPQHF. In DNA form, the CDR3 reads TGTGCCAGCAGCTTAGACCGACACCCCAATCAGCCCCAGCATTTT.

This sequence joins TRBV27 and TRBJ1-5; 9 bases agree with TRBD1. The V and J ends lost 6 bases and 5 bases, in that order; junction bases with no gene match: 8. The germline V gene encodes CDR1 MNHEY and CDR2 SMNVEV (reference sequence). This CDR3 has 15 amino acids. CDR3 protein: CASSPGTGKDQPQHF. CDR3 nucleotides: TGTGCCAGCAGCCCCGGGACAGGGAAGGATCAGCCCCAGCATTTT.

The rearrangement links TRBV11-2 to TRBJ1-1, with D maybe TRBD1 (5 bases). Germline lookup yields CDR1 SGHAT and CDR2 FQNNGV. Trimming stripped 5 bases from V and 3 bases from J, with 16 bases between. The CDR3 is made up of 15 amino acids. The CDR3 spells CASSPRAGRHTEAFF. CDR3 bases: TGTGCCAGCAGCCCCCGGGCAGGGAGGCACACTGAAGCTTTCTTT. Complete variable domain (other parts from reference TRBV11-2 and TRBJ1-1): EAGVAQSPRYKIIEKRQSVAFWCNPISGHATLYWYQQILGQGPKLLIQFQNNGVVDDSQLPKDRFSAERLKGVDSTLKIQPAKLEDSAVYLCASSPRAGRHTEAFFGQGTRLTVV.

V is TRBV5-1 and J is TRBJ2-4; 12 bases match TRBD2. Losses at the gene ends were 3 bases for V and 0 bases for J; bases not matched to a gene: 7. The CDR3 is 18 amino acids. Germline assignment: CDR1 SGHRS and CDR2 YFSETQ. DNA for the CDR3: TGCGCCAGCAGCTCTGGACTAGCGGGACCCCTAGCCAAAAACATTCAGTACTTC. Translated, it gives CASSSGLAGPLAKNIQYF.

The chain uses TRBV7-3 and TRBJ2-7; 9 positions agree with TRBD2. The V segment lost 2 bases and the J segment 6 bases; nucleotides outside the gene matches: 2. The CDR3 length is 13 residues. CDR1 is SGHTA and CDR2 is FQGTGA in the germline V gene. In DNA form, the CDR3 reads TGTGCCAGCAGCTTAGGCGGGGGGGGCGAGCAGTACTTC. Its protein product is CASSLGGGGEQYF.